This T cell receptor (beta chain) was obtained from a study of PD-1 blockade in classical Hodgkin lymphoma. Study-wide results and caveats: Newly diagnosed patients were said to have less baseline TCR diversity than healthy donors did. CD4+ TCR diversity, unlike CD8+, rose significantly by C4D1. Patients starting nivolumab less than 1 year after ASCT had lower diversity and were excluded from later analyses.

Every single patient, without exception, relapsed after autologous stem cell transplantation, and brentuximab vedotin exposure varied. Magnetic negative selection served to purify CD4+ T cells out of PBMCs that had been thawed. When best responses were assessed, they were complete response, partial response or progressive disease. Germline-derived CDR1 and CDR2 are SEHNR and FQNEAQ (reference sequence). The CDR3 extends over 15 amino acids. V was pared by 4 bases and J by 4 bases, with 2 bases of the junction left unmatched. Clones were sequenced by immunoSEQ multiplex PCR, and TCRdb holds only the in-frame ones, with some missing. The profile shows 10,000 to 15,000 clones, around 80% of them singletons. As concerns this clone: The antigen remains undetermined.

The chain recombines TRBV7-9 with TRBJ1-4; the match to TRBD1 covers 11 bases. The starting material was CD4+ T cells from blood, obtained at baseline. The sequence was obtained from a human donor with classical Hodgkin lymphoma. CDR3 bases: TGTGCCAGCAGCTGGGGGACAGGGGGTAATGAAAAACTGTTTTTT. Amino acids: CASSWGTGGNEKLFF.